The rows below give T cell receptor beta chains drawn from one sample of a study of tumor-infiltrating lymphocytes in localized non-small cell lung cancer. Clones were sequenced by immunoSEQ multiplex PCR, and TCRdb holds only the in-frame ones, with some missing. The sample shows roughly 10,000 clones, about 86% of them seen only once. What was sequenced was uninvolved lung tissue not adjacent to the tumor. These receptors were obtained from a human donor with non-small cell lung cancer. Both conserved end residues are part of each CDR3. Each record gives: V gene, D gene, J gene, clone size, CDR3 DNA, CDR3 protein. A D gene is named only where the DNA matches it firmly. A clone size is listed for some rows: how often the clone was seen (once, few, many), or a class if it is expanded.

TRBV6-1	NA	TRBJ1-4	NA	TGTGCCAGTGCTGCACCAACTAATGAAAAACTGTTTTTT	CASAAPTNEKLFF
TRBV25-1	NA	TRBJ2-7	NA	TGTGCCAGCAGTGATAAAGAACTGTCGGGTTACGAGCAGTACTTC	CASSDKELSGYEQYF
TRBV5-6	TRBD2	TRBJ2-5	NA	TGTGCCAGCAGCTTGAGGCGGGGGAGCTTCCAAGAGACCCAGTACTTC	CASSLRRGSFQETQYF
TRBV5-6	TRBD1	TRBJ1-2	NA	TGTGCCAGCAGCGGGGGGGACAGGGGAGAGGAGGGCTACACCTTC	CASSGGDRGEEGYTF
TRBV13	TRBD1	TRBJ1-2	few	TGTGCCAGCAGCTCAGGGGGGTCCTCTGGCTACACCTTC	CASSSGGSSGYTF
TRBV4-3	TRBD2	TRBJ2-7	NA	TGCGCCAGCAGCCAACAGCTAGCGGGGGTCACCTCCTACGAGCAGTACTTC	CASSQQLAGVTSYEQYF
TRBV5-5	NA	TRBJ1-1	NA	TGTGCCAGCAGCTTGGATCGGTGGACTGAAGCTTTCTTT	CASSLDRWTEAFF
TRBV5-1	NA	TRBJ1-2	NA	TGCGCCAGCAGCTTTGACGGAGTGCTAATCTATGGCTACACCTTC	CASSFDGVLIYGYTF
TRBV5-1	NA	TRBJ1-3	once	TGCGCCAGCAGCTTATACCAACAGGGCAGGGGAGGTGGAAACACCATATATTTT	CASSLYQQGRGGGNTIYF
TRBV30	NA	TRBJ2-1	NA	TGTGCCTGGAATCTCGGGGAGCGGCTGCGGACCTACAATGAGCAGTTCTTC	CAWNLGERLRTYNEQFF
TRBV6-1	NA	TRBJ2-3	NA	TGTGCCAGCAGCTTGAGAGGCAGCACAGATACGCAGTATTTT	CASSLRGSTDTQYF
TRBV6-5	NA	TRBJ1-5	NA	TGTGCCAGCAGTCCTACTCCGGAAGTCAATCAGCCCCAGCATTTT	CASSPTPEVNQPQHF
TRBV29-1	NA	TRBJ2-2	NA	TGCAGCGTTGGGGACGCCAACACCGGGGAGCTGTTTTTT	CSVGDANTGELFF
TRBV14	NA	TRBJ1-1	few	TGTGCCAGCAGCCAGTACTCCTCCTCGACGGCGGGTCAGAACACTGAAGCTTTCTTT	CASSQYSSSTAGQNTEAFF
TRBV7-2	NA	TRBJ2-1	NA	TGTGCCAGCAGCTCTGGGTCCGGGATCCTCTACAATGAGCAGTTCTTC	CASSSGSGILYNEQFF
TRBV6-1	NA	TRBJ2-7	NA	TGTGCCAGCAGTGAATTATGGTACGAGCAGTACTTC	CASSELWYEQYF
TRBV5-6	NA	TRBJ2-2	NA	TGTGCCAGCAGCCCCCGTCCCCGTGGGGAGCTGTTTTTT	CASSPRPRGELFF
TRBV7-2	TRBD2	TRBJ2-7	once	TGTGCCAGCAGCTTCGGCGGGCTAGCGGACGAGCAGTACTTC	CASSFGGLADEQYF
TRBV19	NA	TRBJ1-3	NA	TGTCTTTATGCGGCGGGGGACCGCACCTCTGGAAACACCATATATTTT	CLYAAGDRTSGNTIYF
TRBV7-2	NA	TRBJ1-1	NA	TGTGCCAGCAGCTTAAACAGGATGAACACTGAAGCTTTCTTT	CASSLNRMNTEAFF
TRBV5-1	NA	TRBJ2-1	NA	TGCGCCAGCAGCTTGGGCAGGGATGATGAGCAGTTCTTC	CASSLGRDDEQFF
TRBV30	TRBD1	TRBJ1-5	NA	TGTGCCTGGAGTTCAACGGGACAGGGTAATCAGCCCCAGCATTTT	CAWSSTGQGNQPQHF
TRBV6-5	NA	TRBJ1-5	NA	TGTGCCAGCGCAGGCAGTTGGGGTCAGCCCCAGCATTTT	CASAGSWGQPQHF
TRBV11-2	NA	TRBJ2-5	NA	TGTGCCAGCAGCCCCCCACTGGAGACCCAGTACTTC	CASSPPLETQYF
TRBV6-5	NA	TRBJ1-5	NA	TGTGCCAGCACCATCGGACTGAATCAGCCCCAGCATTTT	CASTIGLNQPQHF
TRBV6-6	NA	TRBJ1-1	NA	TGTGCCAGCAGTGACTATGACGGGAGTCGAAAGACTGAAGCTTTCTTT	CASSDYDGSRKTEAFF
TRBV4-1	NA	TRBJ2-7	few	TGCGCCAGCAGCCAAGTGCGGGCGCAGTACTTC	CASSQVRAQYF
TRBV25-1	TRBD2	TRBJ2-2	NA	TGTGCCAGCAGTGAATGGTTCTCGGGGGGGCCGAATCCTGGGGAGCTGTTTTTT	CASSEWFSGGPNPGELFF
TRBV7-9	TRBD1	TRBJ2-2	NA	TGTGCCAGCAGCTTAGTTACGACAGGGGGTGCCACCGGGGAGCTGTTTTTT	CASSLVTTGGATGELFF
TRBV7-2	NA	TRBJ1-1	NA	TGTGCCAGCAGCCGAGAGGGCGCCGAGAACACTGAAGCTTTCTTT	CASSREGAENTEAFF
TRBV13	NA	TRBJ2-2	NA	TGTGCCAGCAGCTTACAACAGGCCTACACCGGGGAGCTGTTTTTT	CASSLQQAYTGELFF
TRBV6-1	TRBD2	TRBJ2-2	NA	TGTGCCAGCAGTGACTATAGCGGGCGGGCCGGGGAGCTGTTTTTT	CASSDYSGRAGELFF
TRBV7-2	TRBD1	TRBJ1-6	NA	TGTGCCAGCAGCTTAGTCGCCGACAGGGGTATGTCACCCCTCCACTTT	CASSLVADRGMSPLHF
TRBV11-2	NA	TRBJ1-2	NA	TGTGCCAGCAGCCCGGGGCAGGGGTTTGGCTACACCTTC	CASSPGQGFGYTF
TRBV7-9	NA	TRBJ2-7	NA	TGTGCCAGCAGCGGTATACAGGGCACGGTCACCTACGAGCAGTACTTC	CASSGIQGTVTYEQYF
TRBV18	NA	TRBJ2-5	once	TGTGCCAGCTCATCCTACCGGGACACCCAAGAGACCCAGTACTTC	CASSSYRDTQETQYF
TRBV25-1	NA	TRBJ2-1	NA	TGTGCCAGTACAAGCGGAAATGAGCAGTTCTTC	CASTSGNEQFF
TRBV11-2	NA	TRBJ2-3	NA	TGTGCCAGCAGCCCAGGGGGGGGAGGAGATACGCAGTATTTT	CASSPGGGGDTQYF
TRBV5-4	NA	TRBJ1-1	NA	TGTGCCAGCAGCTTGGAGGGCACTGAAGCTTTCTTT	CASSLEGTEAFF
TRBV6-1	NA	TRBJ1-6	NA	TGTGCCAGCAGTGAAGTCGAGGGGTCCTCCTATAATTCACCCCTCCACTTT	CASSEVEGSSYNSPLHF
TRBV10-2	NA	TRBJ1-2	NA	TGCGCCAGCACCCCATTGCGGGGCCGACCTAACTATGGCTACACCTTC	CASTPLRGRPNYGYTF
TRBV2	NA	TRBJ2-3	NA	TGTGCCGCATCTACAGGGCCCACAGATACGCAGTATTTT	CAASTGPTDTQYF
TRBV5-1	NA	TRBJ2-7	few	TGCGCCAGCAGCTTGGCTGGCAGCTACGAGCAGTACTTC	CASSLAGSYEQYF
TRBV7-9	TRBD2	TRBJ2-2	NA	TGTGCCAGCAGCTTACGGGGGGATGGAACCGGGGAGCTGTTTTTT	CASSLRGDGTGELFF
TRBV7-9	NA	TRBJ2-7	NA	TGTGCCAGCAGCTTAAGCAGGGATCACGAGCAGTACTTC	CASSLSRDHEQYF
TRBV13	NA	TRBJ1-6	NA	TGTGCCAGCAGTGCTTCCAATAATTCACCCCTCCACTTT	CASSASNNSPLHF
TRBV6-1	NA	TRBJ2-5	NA	TGTGCCAGCAGACAACAGGGCTTCCAAGAGACCCAGTACTTC	CASRQQGFQETQYF
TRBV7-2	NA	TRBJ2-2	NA	TGTGCCAGCCAGGGGACTTCTCGAGGCGGGGAGCTGTTTTTT	CASQGTSRGGELFF
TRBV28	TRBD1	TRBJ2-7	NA	TGTGCCAGCAGTTTATCCACAGGGGGTGCCTACGAGCAGTACTTC	CASSLSTGGAYEQYF
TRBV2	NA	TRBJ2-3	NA	TGTGCCAGCAGGTTCGGGACGGAGACAGATACGCAGTATTTT	CASRFGTETDTQYF
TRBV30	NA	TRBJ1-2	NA	TGTGCCTGGAGTGACAGGGCCCCCAATGGCTACACCTTC	CAWSDRAPNGYTF
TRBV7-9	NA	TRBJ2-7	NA	TGTGCCAGCAGCTTAGTTCGAGGACAGTACTACGAGCAGTACTTC	CASSLVRGQYYEQYF
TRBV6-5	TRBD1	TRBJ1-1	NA	TGTGCCAGCAGTTACCACAGGGGGAACACTGAAGCTTTCTTT	CASSYHRGNTEAFF
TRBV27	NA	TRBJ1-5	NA	TGTGCCAGCAGCCCCGGCGGCAGAGGCAATCAGCCCCAGCATTTT	CASSPGGRGNQPQHF
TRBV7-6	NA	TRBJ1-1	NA	TGTGCCAGCAGCATAGACGGTTCAAACACTGAAGCTTTCTTT	CASSIDGSNTEAFF
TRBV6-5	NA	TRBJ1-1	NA	TGTGCCAGCATAAGTCGGGGCGTGGTGAACACTGAAGCTTTCTTT	CASISRGVVNTEAFF